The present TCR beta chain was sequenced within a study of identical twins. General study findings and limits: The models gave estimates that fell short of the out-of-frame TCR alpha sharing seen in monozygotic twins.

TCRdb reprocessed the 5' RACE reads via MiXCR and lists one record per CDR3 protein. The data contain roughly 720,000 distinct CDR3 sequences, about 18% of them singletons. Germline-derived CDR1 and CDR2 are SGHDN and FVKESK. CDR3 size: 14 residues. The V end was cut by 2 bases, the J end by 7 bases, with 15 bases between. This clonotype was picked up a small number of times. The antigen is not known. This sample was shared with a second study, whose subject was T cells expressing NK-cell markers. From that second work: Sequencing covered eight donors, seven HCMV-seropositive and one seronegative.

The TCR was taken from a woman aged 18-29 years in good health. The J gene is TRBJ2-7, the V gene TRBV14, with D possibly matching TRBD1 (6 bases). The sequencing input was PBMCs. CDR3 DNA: TGTGCCAGCAGCCAATGGGGACAACTATGGGAGCAGTACTTC. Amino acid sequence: CASSQWGQLWEQYF.